These 10 T cell receptor beta chains were sequenced from one sample in a study of regulatory T cells in long-lasting Graves disease. CDR3-region Arm-PCR and iRepertoire HTBI primers produced the TCR beta libraries. Each CDR3 protein is one row after TCRdb ran MiXCR on the multiplex PCR reads. Altogether a few hundred thousand distinct CDR3 sequences are present, around 18% being singletons, with the ten largest covering about 15%. Stated time point: newly diagnosed GD, antithyroid drugs for less than 3 months. PBMCs provided the RNA from which the TCR library was made. The sample also formed part of further work on T cells in Graves' hyperthyroidism and ophthalmopathy.

The source material was peripheral blood mononuclear cells (PBMCs), sampled at new diagnosis, from a patient treated with antithyroid drugs. These receptors all come from a woman aged 25 to 39 with Graves disease.

This clonotype was counted ten times or more. The genes are TRBV15 and TRBJ2-7; D unclear. With 0 bases removed from V and 7 bases from J, the gap between germline ends came to 13 bases. The CDR3 length is 14 residues. Germline V gene sequence: CDR1 LNHNV, CDR2 YYDKDF (reference sequence). For the CDR3, the DNA is TGTGCCACCAGCAGAGATCGTCAAGGGCGAGAGCAGTACTTC. It encodes CATSRDRQGREQYF. Full variable domain (missing parts from reference TRBV15 and TRBJ2-7): DAMVIQNPRYQVTQFGKPVTLSCSQTLNHNVMYWYQQKSSQAPKLLFHYYDKDFNNEADTPDNFQSRRPNTSFCFLDIRSPGLGDTAMYLCATSRDRQGREQYFGPGTRLTVT.

This clonotype was seen repeatedly, ten times or more. J is TRBJ2-1 and V is TRBV6-1; no reliable D call. This CDR3 region has 14 residues. Germline V gives CDR1 MNHNS, CDR2 SASEGT. The V gene lost 7 bases and the J gene lost 0 bases, with 10 bases spanning the gap. The CDR3 here is CASTEKSSYNEQFF. The DNA of the CDR3 is TGTGCCAGCACCGAAAAAAGCTCCTACAATGAGCAGTTCTTC.

This sequence joins TRBV29-1 and TRBJ1-4; 11 bases agree with TRBD1. From germline, CDR1 is SQVTM and CDR2 ANQGSEA. The CDR3 has 14 amino acids. The ends lost 5 bases at V and 8 bases at J; junction bases unmatched: 7. The DNA for the CDR3 is TGCAGCGTTTCCGGGACAGGGGGGGAAGAAAAACTGTTTTTT. It is translated as CSVSGTGGEEKLFF.

This clonotype was seen repeatedly, ten times or more. The chain is built from TRBV5-8 and TRBJ2-2, with TRBD1 identical over 8 bases. Germline-derived CDR1 and CDR2 are SGHTS and YDEGEE. CDR3 length: 15 amino acids. Germline trimming cut 4 bases from V and 4 bases from J; bases unmatched to any gene: 6. The CDR3 DNA reads as TGTGCCAGCAGCGTGGGACAGGTACCCACCGGGGAGCTGTTTTTT. This translates into CASSVGQVPTGELFF.

This clonotype was detected ten times or more. The chain uses TRBV29-1 and TRBJ1-2, with a possible D match to TRBD1 (5 bases). Germline V gene lookup returns CDR1 SQVTM and CDR2 ANQGSEA. The CDR3 loop spans 14 amino acids. Deletions cut 1 base from V and 4 bases from J, with 13 bases between. The CDR3 nucleotides read TGCAGCGTTGAAGCCGGACACACGTCCTATGGCTACACCTTC. Protein sequence: CSVEAGHTSYGYTF.

This clonotype was observed a handful of times. The rearrangement links TRBV3-1 to TRBJ2-7, with TRBD2 identical over 8 bases. The V segment lost 2 bases and the J segment 2 bases; nucleotides outside the gene matches: 5. The CDR3 has 15 amino acids. CDR1 is LGHDT and CDR2 is YNNKEL in the germline V gene (reference sequence). CDR3 bases: TGTGCCAGCAGCCAATCGGGGGGGAGTACCTACGAGCAGTACTTC. As protein: CASSQSGGSTYEQYF.

At least ten counts were recorded for this clonotype. V usage is TRBV2 and J usage is TRBJ1-1; TRBD1 aligns across 9 bases. The junction had 6 bases not matched to a gene; V was cut back by 6 bases and J by 4 bases. CDR1 and CDR2 (germline): SNHLY, FYNNEI. CDR3 length equals 14 residues. CDR3 loop: CASSVGQGPTEAFF. Written as DNA, the CDR3 is TGTGCCAGCAGCGTCGGACAGGGGCCCACTGAAGCTTTCTTT.

In this sample, this clonotype turned up many times. The rearrangement uses TRBV27 and TRBJ1-5, with TRBD1 matching over 8 bases. With 9 bases clipped from V and 3 bases from J, the junction kept 10 bases outside the gene matches. The germline V gene has CDR1 MNHEY and CDR2 SMNVEV (reference sequence). The CDR3 length is 15 residues. The CDR3 region has the DNA TGTGCCAGTTCTGTTGACAGGGGAACCAATCAGCCCCAGCATTTT. This encodes CASSVDRGTNQPQHF.

This clonotype came up many times. The chain couples TRBV20-1 to TRBJ1-2, with D possibly TRBD1 on 5 matching bases. The CDR3 is 11 amino acids. Per the germline V gene, CDR1 is DFQATT and CDR2 is SNEGSKA (reference sequence). The V and J ends lost 5 bases and 5 bases respectively, with 9 bases between them. CDR3 sequence reads: CSAQDSYGYTF. CDR3 DNA: TGCAGTGCTCAAGACAGTTATGGCTACACCTTC.

This clonotype was observed many times. The V gene is TRBV5-1, the J gene TRBJ1-1; no clear D. CDR1 and CDR2 (germline): SGHRS, YFSETQ. V was clipped by 4 bases and J by 4 bases, with 11 bases between them. The CDR3 is 13 residues long. CDR3 nucleotides: TGCGCCAGCAGCCCTGCTTCGAGCACTGAAGCTTTCTTT. Translating it yields CASSPASSTEAFF.